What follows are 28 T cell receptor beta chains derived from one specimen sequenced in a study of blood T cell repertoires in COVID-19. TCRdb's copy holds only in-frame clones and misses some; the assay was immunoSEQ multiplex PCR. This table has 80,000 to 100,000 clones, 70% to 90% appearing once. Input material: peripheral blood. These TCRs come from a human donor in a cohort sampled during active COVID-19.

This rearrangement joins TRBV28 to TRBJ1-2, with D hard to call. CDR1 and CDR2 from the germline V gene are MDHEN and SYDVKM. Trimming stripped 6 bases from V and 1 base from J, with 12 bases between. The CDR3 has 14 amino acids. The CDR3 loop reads CASRRERGNYGYTF. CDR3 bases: TGTGCCAGCAGGCGCGAAAGAGGTAACTATGGCTACACCTTC.

Written as DNA, the CDR3 is TGTGCCATTACCGCCGTGGGGGGAGGGAGTGTTGGCTACACCTTC. This encodes CAITAVGGGSVGYTF. The chain has TRBV7-3 and TRBJ1-2, with D possibly TRBD1 on 5 matching bases. The V end was cut by 10 bases, the J end by 7 bases, with 25 bases between. This CDR3 contains 15 residues. Germline V gene lookup returns CDR1 SGHTA and CDR2 FQGTGA. The complete variable domain, with remaining parts taken from reference TRBV7-3 and TRBJ1-2, reads GAGVSQTPSNKVTEKGKYVELRCDPISGHTALYWYRQSLGQGPEFLIYFQGTGAADDSGLPNDRFFAVRPEGSVSTLKIQRTERGDSAVYLCAITAVGGGSVGYTFGSGTRLTVV.

The CDR3 region is CASWRSSGPYEQYF. CDR3 nucleotides: TGTGCCAGCTGGAGGTCCAGCGGGCCCTACGAGCAGTACTTC. The J gene is TRBJ2-7, the V gene TRBV21-1; TRBD2 is the table's D call and was not checked against the DNA. TRBV21-1 is a pseudogene. The CDR3 has 14 residues.

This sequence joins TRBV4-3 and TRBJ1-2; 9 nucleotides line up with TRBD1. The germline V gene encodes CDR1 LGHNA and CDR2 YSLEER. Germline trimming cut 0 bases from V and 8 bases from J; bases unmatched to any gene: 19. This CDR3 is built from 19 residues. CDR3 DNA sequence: TGCGCCAGCAGCCAAGATCTGGTGATAGCCGGGACAGGGCACGACGGCTACACCTTC. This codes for CASSQDLVIAGTGHDGYTF.

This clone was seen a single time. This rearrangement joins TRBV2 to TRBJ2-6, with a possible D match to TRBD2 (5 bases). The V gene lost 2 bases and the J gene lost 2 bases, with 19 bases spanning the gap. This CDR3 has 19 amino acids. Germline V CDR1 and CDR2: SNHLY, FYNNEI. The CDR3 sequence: CASSESRVEVTAGANVLTF. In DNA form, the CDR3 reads TGTGCCAGCAGTGAATCGCGGGTAGAAGTAACGGCTGGGGCCAACGTCCTGACTTTC.

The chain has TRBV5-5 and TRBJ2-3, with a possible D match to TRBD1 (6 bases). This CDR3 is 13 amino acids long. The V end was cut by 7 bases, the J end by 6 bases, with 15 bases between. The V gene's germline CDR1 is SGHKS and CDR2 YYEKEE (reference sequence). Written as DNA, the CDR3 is TGTGCCAGCGCCTGGGGGCCCGACGATACGCAGTATTTT. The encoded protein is CASAWGPDDTQYF.

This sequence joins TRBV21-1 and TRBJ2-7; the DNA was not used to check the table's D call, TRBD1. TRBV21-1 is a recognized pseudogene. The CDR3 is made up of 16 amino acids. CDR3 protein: CASSSAGRGLTYEQYF. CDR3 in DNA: TGTGCCAGCAGCAGCGCTGGCAGGGGATTAACCTACGAGCAGTACTTC.

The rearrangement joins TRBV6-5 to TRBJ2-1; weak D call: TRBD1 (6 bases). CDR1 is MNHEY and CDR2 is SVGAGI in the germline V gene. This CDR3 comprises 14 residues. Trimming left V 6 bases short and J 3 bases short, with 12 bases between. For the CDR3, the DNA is TGTGCCAGCAGCCCGGGACACTACTACAATGAGCAGTTCTTC. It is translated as CASSPGHYYNEQFF.

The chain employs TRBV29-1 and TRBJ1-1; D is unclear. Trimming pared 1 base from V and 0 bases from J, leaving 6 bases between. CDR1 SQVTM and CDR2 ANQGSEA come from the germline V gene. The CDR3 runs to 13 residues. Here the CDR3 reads CSVEVGLNTEAFF. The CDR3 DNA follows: TGCAGCGTTGAAGTCGGTTTGAACACTGAAGCTTTCTTT. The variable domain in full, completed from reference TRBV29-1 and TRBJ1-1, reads SAVISQKPSRDICQRGTSLTIQCQVDSQVTMMFWYRQQPGQSLTLIATANQGSEATYESGFVIDKFPISRPNLTFSTLTVSNMSPEDSSIYLCSVEVGLNTEAFFGQGTRLTVV.

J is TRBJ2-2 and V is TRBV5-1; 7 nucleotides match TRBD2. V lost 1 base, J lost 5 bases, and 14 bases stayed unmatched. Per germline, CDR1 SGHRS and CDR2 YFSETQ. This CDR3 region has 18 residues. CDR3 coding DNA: TGCGCCAGCAGCTTGACGGTCCTAGCGGTTGTGAGGACCGGGGAGCTGTTTTTT. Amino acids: CASSLTVLAVVRTGELFF.

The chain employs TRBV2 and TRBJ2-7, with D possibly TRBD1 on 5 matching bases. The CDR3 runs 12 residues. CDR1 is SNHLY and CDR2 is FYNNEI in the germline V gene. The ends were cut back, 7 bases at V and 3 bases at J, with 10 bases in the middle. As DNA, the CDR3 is TGTGCCAGCAACCCAGGGCGCTACGAGCAGTACTTC. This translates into CASNPGRYEQYF.

The CDR3 DNA sequence: TGCGCCAGCAGCTTGATGGCGGGAGGGCCAATCGCAGATACGCAGTATTTT. Residues: CASSLMAGGPIADTQYF. This chain connects TRBV5-1 to TRBJ2-3; 9 bases line up with TRBD2. Germline V gene data show CDR1 as SGHRS and CDR2 as YFSETQ. V shed 1 base, J shed 4 bases, and the junction held 10 bases outside the gene matches. The CDR3 spans 17 residues.

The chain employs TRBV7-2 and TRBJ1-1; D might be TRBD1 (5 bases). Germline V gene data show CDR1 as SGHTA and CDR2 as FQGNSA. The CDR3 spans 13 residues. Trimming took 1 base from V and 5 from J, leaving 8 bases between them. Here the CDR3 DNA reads TGTGCCAGCAGCTTAGGCAGGGTGACTGAAGCTTTCTTT. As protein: CASSLGRVTEAFF.

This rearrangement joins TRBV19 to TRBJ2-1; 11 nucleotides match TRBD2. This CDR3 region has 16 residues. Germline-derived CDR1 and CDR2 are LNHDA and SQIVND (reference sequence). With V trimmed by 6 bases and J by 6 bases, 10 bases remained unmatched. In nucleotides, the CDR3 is TGTGCCAGTAGCAGGGATAGCGGGAGGGCCTTCAATGAGCAGTTCTTC. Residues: CASSRDSGRAFNEQFF. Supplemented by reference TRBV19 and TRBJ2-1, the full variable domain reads DGGITQSPKYLFRKEGQNVTLSCEQNLNHDAMYWYRQDPGQGLRLIYYSQIVNDFQKGDIAEGYSVSREKKESFPLTVTSAQKNPTAFYLCASSRDSGRAFNEQFFGPGTRLTVL.

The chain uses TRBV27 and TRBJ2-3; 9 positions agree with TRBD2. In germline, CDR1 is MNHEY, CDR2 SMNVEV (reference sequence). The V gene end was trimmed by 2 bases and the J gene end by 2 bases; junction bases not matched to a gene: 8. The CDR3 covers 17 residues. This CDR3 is CASSLLGSGGATDTQYF. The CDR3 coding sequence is TGTGCCAGCAGTTTACTCGGTAGCGGGGGTGCCACAGATACGCAGTATTTT.

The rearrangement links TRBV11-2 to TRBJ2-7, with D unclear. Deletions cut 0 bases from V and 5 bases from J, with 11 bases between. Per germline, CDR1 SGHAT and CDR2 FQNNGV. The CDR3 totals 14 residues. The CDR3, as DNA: TGTGCCAGCAGCTTAGATCACAGTGTTCACGAGCAGTACTTC. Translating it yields CASSLDHSVHEQYF.

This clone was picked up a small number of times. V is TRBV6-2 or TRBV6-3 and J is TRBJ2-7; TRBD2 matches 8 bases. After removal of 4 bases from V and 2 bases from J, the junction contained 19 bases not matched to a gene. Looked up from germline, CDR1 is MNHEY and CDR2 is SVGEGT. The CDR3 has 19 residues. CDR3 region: CASSFELSGSSPVAYEQYF. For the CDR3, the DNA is TGTGCCAGCAGTTTTGAGCTGAGCGGGAGTTCCCCTGTCGCCTACGAGCAGTACTTC.

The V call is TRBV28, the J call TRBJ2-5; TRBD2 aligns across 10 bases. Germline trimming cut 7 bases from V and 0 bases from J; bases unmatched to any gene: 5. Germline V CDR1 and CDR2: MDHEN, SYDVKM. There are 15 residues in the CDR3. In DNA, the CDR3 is TGTGCCAGCAAAGGGACTAGCGAGTACCAAGAGACCCAGTACTTC. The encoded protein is CASKGTSEYQETQYF.

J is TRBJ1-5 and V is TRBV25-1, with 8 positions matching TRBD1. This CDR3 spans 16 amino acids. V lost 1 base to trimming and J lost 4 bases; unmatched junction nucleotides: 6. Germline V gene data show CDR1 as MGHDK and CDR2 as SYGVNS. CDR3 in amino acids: CASSESGDRTNQPQHF. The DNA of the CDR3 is TGTGCCAGCAGTGAATCCGGGGACAGGACTAATCAGCCCCAGCATTTT. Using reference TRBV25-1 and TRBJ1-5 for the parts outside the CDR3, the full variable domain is EADIYQTPRYLVIGTGKKITLECSQTMGHDKMYWYQQDPGMELHLIHYSYGVNSTEKGDLSSESTVSRIRTEHFPLTLESARPSHTSQYLCASSESGDRTNQPQHFGDGTRLSIL.

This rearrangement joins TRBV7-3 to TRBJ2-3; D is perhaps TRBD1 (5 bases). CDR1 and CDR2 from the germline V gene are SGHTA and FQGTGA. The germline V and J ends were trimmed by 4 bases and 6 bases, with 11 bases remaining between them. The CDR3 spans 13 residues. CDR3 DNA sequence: TGTGCCAGCAGCTCTCGACAGACCGATACGCAGTATTTT. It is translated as CASSSRQTDTQYF. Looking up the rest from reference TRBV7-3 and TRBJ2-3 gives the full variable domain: GAGVSQTPSNKVTEKGKYVELRCDPISGHTALYWYRQSLGQGPEFLIYFQGTGAADDSGLPNDRFFAVRPEGSVSTLKIQRTERGDSAVYLCASSSRQTDTQYFGPGTRLTVL.

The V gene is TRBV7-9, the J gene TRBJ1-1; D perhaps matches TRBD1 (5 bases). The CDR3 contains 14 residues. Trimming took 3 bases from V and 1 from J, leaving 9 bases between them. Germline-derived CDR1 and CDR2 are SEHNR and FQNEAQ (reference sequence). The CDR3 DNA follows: TGTGCCAGCAGCTTTCAGGGCGGGAACACTGAAGCTTTCTTT. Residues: CASSFQGGNTEAFF.

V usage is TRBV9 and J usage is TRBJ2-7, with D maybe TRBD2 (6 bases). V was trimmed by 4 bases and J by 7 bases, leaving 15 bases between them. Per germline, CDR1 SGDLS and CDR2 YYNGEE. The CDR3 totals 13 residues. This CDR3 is CASSSTHGGEQYF. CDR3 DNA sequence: TGTGCCAGCAGCTCAACCCATGGGGGGGAGCAGTACTTC.

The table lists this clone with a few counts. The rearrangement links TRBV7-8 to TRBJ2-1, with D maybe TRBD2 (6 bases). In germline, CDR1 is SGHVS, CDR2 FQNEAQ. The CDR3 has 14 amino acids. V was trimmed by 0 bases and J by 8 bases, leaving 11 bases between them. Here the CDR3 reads CASSLALWGDEQFF. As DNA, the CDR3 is TGTGCCAGCAGCTTAGCGCTTTGGGGGGATGAGCAGTTCTTC.

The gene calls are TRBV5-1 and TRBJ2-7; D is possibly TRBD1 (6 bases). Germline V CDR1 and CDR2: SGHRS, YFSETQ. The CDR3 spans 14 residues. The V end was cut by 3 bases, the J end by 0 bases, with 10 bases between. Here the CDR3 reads CASSSTTGSYEQYF. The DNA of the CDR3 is TGCGCCAGCAGCTCCACGACAGGCTCCTACGAGCAGTACTTC.

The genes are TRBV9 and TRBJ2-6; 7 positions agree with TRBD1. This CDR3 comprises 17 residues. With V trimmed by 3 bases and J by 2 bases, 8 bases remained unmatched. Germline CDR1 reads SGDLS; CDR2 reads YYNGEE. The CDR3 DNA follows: TGTGCCAGCAGCGCCTCAGGGGGTCCTACTGGGGCCAACGTCCTGACTTTC. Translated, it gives CASSASGGPTGANVLTF.

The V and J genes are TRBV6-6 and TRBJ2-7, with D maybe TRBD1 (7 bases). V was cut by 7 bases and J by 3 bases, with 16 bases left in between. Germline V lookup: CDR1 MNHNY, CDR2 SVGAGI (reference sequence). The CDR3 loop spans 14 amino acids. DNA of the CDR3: TGTGCCAGCAATCAGGGGGACTTTCTCTACGAGCAGTACTTC. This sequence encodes CASNQGDFLYEQYF.

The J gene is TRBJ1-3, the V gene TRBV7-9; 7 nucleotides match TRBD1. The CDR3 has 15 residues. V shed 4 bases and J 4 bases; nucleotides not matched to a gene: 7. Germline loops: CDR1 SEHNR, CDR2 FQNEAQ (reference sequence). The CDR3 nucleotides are TGTGCCAGCAGCTCCCGACAGGGTTCCGGAAACACCATATATTTT. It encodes CASSSRQGSGNTIYF.

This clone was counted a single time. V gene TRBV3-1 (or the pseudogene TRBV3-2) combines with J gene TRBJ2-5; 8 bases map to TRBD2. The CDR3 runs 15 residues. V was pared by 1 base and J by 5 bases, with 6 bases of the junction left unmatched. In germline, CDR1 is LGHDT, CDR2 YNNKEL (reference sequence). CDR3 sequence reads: CASSQAIAGTETQYF. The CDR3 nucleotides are TGTGCCAGCAGCCAAGCGATAGCGGGGACCGAGACCCAGTACTTC.